This T cell receptor (beta chain) appears in the sequencing data of a study of CD8 T cells in Susac syndrome. Trimming pared 6 bases from V and 0 bases from J, leaving 12 bases between. This CDR3 comprises 15 residues. The germline V gene has CDR1 LNHDA and CDR2 SQIVND (reference sequence). The RNA, roughly 0.5 to 1 ug, was put through reverse transcription using random hexamers. TCRdb ran MiXCR on the immunoSEQ multiplex PCR reads and lists one entry per CDR3 protein. The data hold around 180,000 distinct CDR3 sequences, with 85% to 95% observed a single time. This TCR came from a human donor with Susac syndrome. The sample consisted of CD4+ T cells from PBMCs. The V and J genes are TRBV19 and TRBJ1-3; TRBD1 is a possible D gene (5 bases). The CDR3 DNA reads TGTGCCAGTAGGGCGACAGACCTCTCTGGAAACACCATATATTTT. This codes for CASRATDLSGNTIYF.